Listed below are T cell receptor beta chains from one sample, sequenced in a study of T-cell reconstitution after alpha-beta-depleted transplantation in children. TCRdb passed the PCR reads through MiXCR, listing each CDR3 protein once. This sample has around 380,000 distinct CDR3 sequences, with about a tenth found just once. The source was PBMCs from the stem cell graft donor, collected from the stem cell graft. These receptors came from a human donor who donated a stem cell graft to a child with acute myeloid leukemia. The CDR3 runs from the conserved cysteine through the conserved F or W. A D gene is named only where the DNA matches it firmly. The size field is filled for only some rows; it gives once, few, many or a size class.

few | TRBJ2-5 | TRBV11-2 | TRBD1 | TGTGCCAGCAGCCTCGGACAGGTCCCCGGTGGGTTAGAGACCCAGTACTTC | CASSLGQVPGGLETQYF
few | TRBJ2-1 | TRBV11-2 | NA | TGTGCCAGCAAAAGGGAAGGCAATGAGCAGTTCTTC | CASKREGNEQFF
NA | TRBJ2-3 | TRBV20-1 | NA | TGCAGTGCTAGCCCGTTAGGCGGGGAGGCCTCTAGCACAGATACGCAGTATTTT | CSASPLGGEASSTDTQYF
few | TRBJ2-5 | TRBV20-1 | TRBD1 | TGCAGTGCTGTTTTTCGGACAGGGGGACAAGAGACCCAGTACTTC | CSAVFRTGGQETQYF
few | TRBJ1-1 | TRBV29-1 | NA | TGCAGCGTTTTGCGGGCAGGGGTCACTGAAGCTTTCTTT | CSVLRAGVTEAFF
NA | TRBJ1-1 | TRBV7-2 | TRBD1 | TGTGCCAGCAGCAACGGGACAGGACGAATGAACACTGAAGCTTTCTTT | CASSNGTGRMNTEAFF
many | TRBJ2-7 | TRBV4-3 | NA | TGCGCCAGCAGCCAAGCTAAAAACTACAGGCCCTACGAGCAGTACTTC | CASSQAKNYRPYEQYF
NA | TRBJ2-5 | TRBV20-1 | NA | TGCAGTGCTAGAGACTGGGGGGAGACCCAGTACTTC | CSARDWGETQYF
NA | TRBJ1-5 | TRBV20-1 | NA | TGCAGTGCTAGGGATAAGGACAAGGGTAATCAGCCCCAGCATTTT | CSARDKDKGNQPQHF
many | TRBJ1-5 | TRBV28 | TRBD1 | TGTGCCAGCAGCCCCTCCGGGACAGGGAGTCAGCCCCAGCATTTT | CASSPSGTGSQPQHF
NA | TRBJ2-7 | TRBV5-6 | TRBD1 | TGTGCCAGCAGCAAGAAGGGACAGACATTCTTTTACGAGCAGTACTTC | CASSKKGQTFFYEQYF
NA | TRBJ1-2 | TRBV10-2 | NA | TGCGCCAGCAGCCCCCAAGCAGGGTCGGTATACGAATATGGCTACACCTTC | CASSPQAGSVYEYGYTF
NA | TRBJ2-2 | TRBV27 | NA | TGTGCCAGCAGTTTATCTACCTTGGTGACCGGGGAGCTGTTTTTT | CASSLSTLVTGELFF
NA | TRBJ2-5 | TRBV29-1 | NA | TGCAGCGTGCCGGGACAAGGCCAAGAGACCCAGTACTTC | CSVPGQGQETQYF
NA | TRBJ2-7 | TRBV5-1 | TRBD2 | TGCGCCAGCAGCTTGACTAGCGGGAGGGCCTACGAGCAGTACTTC | CASSLTSGRAYEQYF
few | TRBJ1-6 | TRBV12-3/TRBV12-4 | NA | TGTGCCAGCAGTCCCTCCCTATTGACCAATTCACCCCTCCACTTT | CASSPSLLTNSPLHF
few | TRBJ2-2 | TRBV6-1 | TRBD1 | TGTGCCAGCAGAGCGACAGGGGCAAACACCGGGGAGCTGTTTTTT | CASRATGANTGELFF
few | TRBJ2-7 | TRBV7-2 | NA | TGTGCCAGCAGCTTATTTGGCGGGACCTCCTACGAGCAGTACTTC | CASSLFGGTSYEQYF
NA | TRBJ2-7 | TRBV7-3 | NA | TGTGCCAGCAGTTTAATGGGCACGGTGGGCGAGCAGTACTTC | CASSLMGTVGEQYF
few | TRBJ1-4 | TRBV7-2 | NA | TGTGCCAGCAGCTTAGGGGATAGCCCAACTAATGAAAAACTGTTTTTT | CASSLGDSPTNEKLFF
NA | TRBJ2-3 | TRBV7-2 | NA | TGTGCCAGCACCCGAGAGTCCGCGGCTAGCACAGATACGCAGTATTTT | CASTRESAASTDTQYF
NA | TRBJ2-1 | TRBV25-1 | NA | TGTGCCAGCAGTGAGCGGGACAGAGAGTACAATGAGCAGTTCTTC | CASSERDREYNEQFF
NA | TRBJ2-6 | TRBV6-5 | NA | TGTGCCAGCAGTTACGGTATAATCAGCTCTGGGGCCAACGGCCTGACTTTC | CASSYGIISSGANGLTF
many | TRBJ2-1 | TRBV5-1 | TRBD1 | TGCGCCAGCAGCGACCCATCTACTACGGACAGGGGTGAGCAGTTCTTC | CASSDPSTTDRGEQFF
many | TRBJ2-2 | TRBV7-6 | TRBD1 | TGTGCCAGCAGCTTGGCGGACAGGAGCACCGGGGAGCTGTTTTTT | CASSLADRSTGELFF
NA | TRBJ1-2 | TRBV5-1 | NA | TGCGCCAGCACCCCCGATTGGAGCTATGGCTACACCTTC | CASTPDWSYGYTF
few | TRBJ1-5 | TRBV6-6 | NA | TGTGCCAGCCAGGCCCGGGCCAATCAGCCCCAGCATTTT | CASQARANQPQHF
NA | TRBJ2-3 | TRBV7-9 | TRBD2 | TGTGCCAGCAGCTTTCGCGGGAGGCAGTATTTT | CASSFRGRQYF
few | TRBJ2-3 | TRBV27 | TRBD1 | TGTGCCAGCAGTTACAGGGGGCCCACAGATACGCAGTATTTT | CASSYRGPTDTQYF
few | TRBJ2-6 | TRBV28 | NA | TGTGCCAGCAGTAAGCCCCAGGGGCGGGCTGGGGCCAACGTCCTGACTTTC | CASSKPQGRAGANVLTF
NA | TRBJ2-1 | TRBV6-2/TRBV6-3 | TRBD2 | TGTGCCAGCAATAGCGGGAGGGCCCTGCATGAGCAGTTCTTC | CASNSGRALHEQFF
few | TRBJ2-5 | TRBV28 | NA | TGTGCCAGCAAGGTCGGGGGGCTAGCAGAGACCCAGTACTTC | CASKVGGLAETQYF
NA | TRBJ2-2 | TRBV20-1 | NA | TGCAGTGCTAGGCTCAGGGGGGGCGGGGAGCTGTTTTTT | CSARLRGGGELFF
many | TRBJ2-1 | TRBV20-1 | NA | TGCAGTGCTAGATCGGGACTTGGCGATGAGCAGTTCTTC | CSARSGLGDEQFF
NA | TRBJ2-7 | TRBV9 | TRBD2 | TGTGCCAGCAGCGCGGGACTAGAAGGCTACGAGCAGTACTTC | CASSAGLEGYEQYF
many | TRBJ2-1 | TRBV6-5 | TRBD1 | TGTGCCAGCAGTTACTCACAGGGGTCCTACAATGAGCAGTTCTTC | CASSYSQGSYNEQFF
NA | TRBJ2-6 | TRBV7-3 | NA | TGTGCCAGCAGAAGGGGGACCGGGGCCAACGTCCTGACTTTC | CASRRGTGANVLTF
few | TRBJ2-3 | TRBV7-6 | TRBD1 | TGTGCCAGCAGCTTAGCGGCGGCAGGGGGCAAGACAGATACGCAGTATTTT | CASSLAAAGGKTDTQYF
NA | TRBJ2-1 | TRBV5-5 | NA | TGTGCCAGCAGCCCACTCCTTTTTCGGACGAGGCAGTTCTTC | CASSPLLFRTRQFF
many | TRBJ2-5 | TRBV12-3/TRBV12-4 | NA | TGTGCCAGCAGTTTAAGTCGGCATGGGGAGACCCAGTACTTC | CASSLSRHGETQYF
NA | TRBJ2-1 | TRBV12-3/TRBV12-4 | NA | TGTGCCAGCAGTTTTGCTGGTGATGAGCAGTTCTTC | CASSFAGDEQFF
few | TRBJ1-4 | TRBV5-1 | NA | TGCGCCAGCACCTCGGGACTTGCAACTAATGAAAAACTGTTTTTT | CASTSGLATNEKLFF
many | TRBJ2-2 | TRBV9 | NA | TGTGCCAGCAGCGTAGGTGGCAGTGGGAACACCGGGGAGCTGTTTTTT | CASSVGGSGNTGELFF
NA | TRBJ1-5 | TRBV10-3 | NA | TGTGCCATCAGTGAGTCGCCGACCCGGCCCCTGGGGAGCAATCAGCCCCAGCATTTT | CAISESPTRPLGSNQPQHF
few | TRBJ2-5 | TRBV7-8 | NA | TGTGCCAGCAGCCCGTGGAACCGTGAGACCCAGTACTTC | CASSPWNRETQYF
NA | TRBJ2-3 | TRBV9 | NA | TGTGCCAGCAGCGTAGTTGACGGTACAAGCACAGATACGCAGTATTTT | CASSVVDGTSTDTQYF
NA | TRBJ2-1 | TRBV20-1 | NA | TGCAGTGCTGGCGGAGAATGGGGGGGGGCGAATGAGCAGTTCTTC | CSAGGEWGGANEQFF
few | TRBJ2-2 | TRBV27 | NA | TGTGCCAGCACAAACAGGCAGGGAGGTCCCGGGGAGCTGTTTTTT | CASTNRQGGPGELFF
NA | TRBJ2-5 | TRBV7-9 | TRBD1 | TGTGCCAGCAGCTTCACCGGGACAGCGATAGGAGAGACCCAGTACTTC | CASSFTGTAIGETQYF
few | TRBJ1-2 | TRBV9 | NA | TGTGCCAGCAGCGCCCTTGGCGGGGGCAACTATGGCTACACCTTC | CASSALGGGNYGYTF
many | TRBJ1-2 | TRBV12-3/TRBV12-4 | NA | TGTGCCAGCAGAACATCAATGACAGACAACTATGGCTACACCTTC | CASRTSMTDNYGYTF
NA | TRBJ1-1 | TRBV6-2/TRBV6-3 | NA | TGTGCCAGCGAGGAGATAAGGGAGAGCACTGAAGCTTTCTTT | CASEEIRESTEAFF
NA | TRBJ2-3 | TRBV12-5 | NA | TGTGCTAGTGGTTTGTGGGGGCGAAGGTCCACAGATACGCAGTATTTT | CASGLWGRRSTDTQYF
NA | TRBJ2-1 | TRBV13 | NA | TGTGCCAGCAGCTTATTTTTCCGGCAGACTGGCAATGGTGAGCAGTTCTTC | CASSLFFRQTGNGEQFF
NA | TRBJ1-5 | TRBV20-1 | TRBD1 | TGCTGTGCTAGCGAGGGGACAGGGGGCTCGGTTCGGCCCCAGCATTTT | CCASEGTGGSVRPQHF
many | TRBJ2-2 | TRBV20-1 | NA | TGCAGCGCACGGACCGGTGGCAACACCGGGGAGCTGTTTTTT | CSARTGGNTGELFF
few | TRBJ2-7 | TRBV7-6 | NA | TGTGCCAGCAGCTTACAGCTGAACTACGAGCAGTACTTC | CASSLQLNYEQYF
NA | TRBJ2-6 | TRBV20-1 | TRBD1 | TGCAGTGCTAGAGCCCCGCAGGGGGCTAACTCTGGGGCCAACGTCCTGACTTTC | CSARAPQGANSGANVLTF
NA | TRBJ2-3 | TRBV20-1 | TRBD2 | TGCAGTGCTAGAGATGGGACTAAGGGAGATACGCAGTATTTT | CSARDGTKGDTQYF